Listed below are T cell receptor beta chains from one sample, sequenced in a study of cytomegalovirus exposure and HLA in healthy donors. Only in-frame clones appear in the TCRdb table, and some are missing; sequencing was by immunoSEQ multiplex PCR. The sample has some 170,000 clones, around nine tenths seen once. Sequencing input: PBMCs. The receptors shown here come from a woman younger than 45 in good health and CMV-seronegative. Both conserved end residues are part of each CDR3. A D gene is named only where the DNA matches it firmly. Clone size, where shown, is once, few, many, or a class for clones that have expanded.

DNA: TGTGCCAGCAGTAGTCGACAGGGGTACGGAAACACCATATATTTT; CDR3: CASSSRQGYGNTIYF; V: TRBV28; J: TRBJ1-3; size: .; D: TRBD1
DNA: TGCGCCAGCAGCCAAGAAGCGGTCCTTATCACAGATACGCAGTATTTT; CDR3: CASSQEAVLITDTQYF; V: TRBV4-1; J: TRBJ2-3; size: .; D: .
DNA: TGTGCCAGCAGCCAGACAGGGATGAATTCACCCCTCCACTTT; CDR3: CASSQTGMNSPLHF; V: TRBV21-1; J: TRBJ1-6; size: once; D: .
DNA: TGTGCCAGCTCGAGGGGCGTGTGGGACAGGGGACCCCAAGAGACCCAGTACTTC; CDR3: CASSRGVWDRGPQETQYF; V: TRBV7-2; J: TRBJ2-5; size: .; D: TRBD1
DNA: TGTGCCAGCACCGATCGGGGGGAGTACTACAATGAGCAGTTCTTC; CDR3: CASTDRGEYYNEQFF; V: TRBV27; J: TRBJ2-1; size: once; D: TRBD2
DNA: TGCGCCAGCAGCCCGACAGGGAAACCCTACGAGCAGTACTTC; CDR3: CASSPTGKPYEQYF; V: TRBV5-1; J: TRBJ2-7; size: .; D: TRBD1
DNA: TGTGCCAGCAGCCACGTCGGGGAGGCTGGGGCCAACGTCCTGACTTTC; CDR3: CASSHVGEAGANVLTF; V: TRBV4-2; J: TRBJ2-6; size: .; D: .
DNA: TGTGCCAGCAGTCGGGGACAGTTAGAAAAACTGTTTTTT; CDR3: CASSRGQLEKLFF; V: TRBV27; J: TRBJ1-4; size: few; D: TRBD1
DNA: TGCGCCAGCAGCTTTACCGGGACTAGAGGCACCGGGGAGCTGTTTTTT; CDR3: CASSFTGTRGTGELFF; V: TRBV5-1; J: TRBJ2-2; size: .; D: TRBD2
DNA: TGCAGCGTTGACGAAGGAGATAGAGGCTACACCTTC; CDR3: CSVDEGDRGYTF; V: TRBV29-1; J: TRBJ1-2; size: .; D: .
DNA: TGTGCCAGCAGCTTACTATCGGGACAGGGCTCCTACGAGCAGTACTTC; CDR3: CASSLLSGQGSYEQYF; V: TRBV7-8; J: TRBJ2-7; size: .; D: TRBD1
DNA: TGTGCCAGCAGTGAAAATCTCGTACAGTACAATCAGCCCCAGCATTTT; CDR3: CASSENLVQYNQPQHF; V: TRBV6-1; J: TRBJ1-5; size: .; D: .
DNA: TGTGCCAGCTTCGGGGGGACCGGGGAGCTGTTTTTT; CDR3: CASFGGTGELFF; V: TRBV19; J: TRBJ2-2; size: .; D: TRBD2
DNA: TGTGCTAGTGCCTCACTCGGACAGGGGGCGACTTATACGCAGTATTTT; CDR3: CASASLGQGATYTQYF; V: TRBV12-5; J: TRBJ2-3; size: .; D: TRBD1
DNA: TGTGCCAGCAGCCCCTCGGGAGTTCAGCCCCAGCATTTT; CDR3: CASSPSGVQPQHF; V: TRBV4-2; J: TRBJ1-5; size: many; D: .
DNA: TGTGCCAGCGTCCAGGGCAACTATGGCTACACCTTC; CDR3: CASVQGNYGYTF; V: TRBV2; J: TRBJ1-2; size: .; D: .
DNA: TGTGCCAGCTCCGAGGACAGGACCTATGGCTACACCTTC; CDR3: CASSEDRTYGYTF; V: TRBV6-5; J: TRBJ1-2; size: .; D: TRBD1
DNA: TGTGCCACCAGCTTAGGGACAGGGTATGAAAAACTGTTTTTT; CDR3: CATSLGTGYEKLFF; V: TRBV15; J: TRBJ1-4; size: .; D: TRBD1
DNA: TGTGCCAGCAGTTTTCGTGAGACCCAGTACTTC; CDR3: CASSFRETQYF; V: TRBV25-1; J: TRBJ2-5; size: .; D: .
DNA: TGTGCCAGCACCCCGGGGGGGGGCCGGAATTCACCCCTCCACTTT; CDR3: CASTPGGGRNSPLHF; V: TRBV7-2; J: TRBJ1-6; size: few; D: .
DNA: TGTGCCAGCTCACCGCGGACGGGGGACGAAGCTTTCTTT; CDR3: CASSPRTGDEAFF; V: TRBV18; J: TRBJ1-1; size: .; D: .
DNA: TGTGCCAGCAGCGACGAGGGGGGGCGTTACACTGAAGCTTTCTTT; CDR3: CASSDEGGRYTEAFF; V: TRBV5-4; J: TRBJ1-1; size: .; D: .
DNA: TGTGCCAGCAGCTCCAGGGGTTCTGGAAACACCATATATTTT; CDR3: CASSSRGSGNTIYF; V: TRBV5-6; J: TRBJ1-3; size: .; D: .
DNA: TGTGCCAGCAGTTACGACAGGGGGCAGGGCTACACCTTC; CDR3: CASSYDRGQGYTF; V: TRBV6-5; J: TRBJ1-2; size: .; D: TRBD1
DNA: TGTGCCAGTAGTGAGCCCGGGACAGGGCGCAATGAGCAGTTCTTC; CDR3: CASSEPGTGRNEQFF; V: TRBV19; J: TRBJ2-1; size: .; D: TRBD1
DNA: TGTGCCAGCAGTGAAGTGGGCGGGGCAGATTCACCCCTCCACTTT; CDR3: CASSEVGGADSPLHF; V: TRBV2; J: TRBJ1-6; size: .; D: .
DNA: TGTGCCAGTAGTAAAGCCGGGACAGGGGTTTCACTCGAAAATACGCAGTATTTT; CDR3: CASSKAGTGVSLENTQYF; V: TRBV19; J: TRBJ2-3; size: once; D: TRBD1
DNA: TGTGCCAGCAGCCCCCTTAGCGGGGACTACGCCCCGCAGTTCTTC; CDR3: CASSPLSGDYAPQFF; V: TRBV4-2; J: TRBJ2-1; size: .; D: TRBD2
DNA: TGTGCCAGCAGCTTGTGGCCGGGACAAAGCTACGAGCAGTACTTC; CDR3: CASSLWPGQSYEQYF; V: TRBV5-5; J: TRBJ2-7; size: few; D: .
DNA: TGTGCCAGCAGTGAACAGGGGGCTTTTGGTAGCAATCAGCCCCAGCATTTT; CDR3: CASSEQGAFGSNQPQHF; V: TRBV2; J: TRBJ1-5; size: .; D: TRBD1
DNA: TGTGCCAGCAGTCGACACGGACAATACCAAGAGACCCAGTACTTC; CDR3: CASSRHGQYQETQYF; V: TRBV6-5; J: TRBJ2-5; size: few; D: .
DNA: TGTGCCAGCAGCGCGCAGGGGTTGGATACGCAGTATTTT; CDR3: CASSAQGLDTQYF; V: TRBV9; J: TRBJ2-3; size: .; D: .
DNA: TGTGCCAGCAGCAGTCGACATCCCTACAATGAGCAGTTCTTC; CDR3: CASSSRHPYNEQFF; V: TRBV7-9; J: TRBJ2-1; size: .; D: .
DNA: TGCGCCAGCAGCATTGGGTCGACAGGGAATCAGCCCCAGCATTTT; CDR3: CASSIGSTGNQPQHF; V: TRBV5-1; J: TRBJ1-5; size: .; D: TRBD1
DNA: TGTGCCAGCAGGGAGGACAGGGGGGCCCTTAACGGGGAGCTGTTTTTT; CDR3: CASREDRGALNGELFF; V: TRBV25-1; J: TRBJ2-2; size: few; D: TRBD1
DNA: TGTGCCAGCAGCACCTGGGGGGGAGGCGATACGCAGTATTTT; CDR3: CASSTWGGGDTQYF; V: TRBV7-2; J: TRBJ2-3; size: .; D: TRBD2
DNA: TGTGCCAGCAGCTTAGATGCGTCGCCCCTCCACTTT; CDR3: CASSLDASPLHF; V: TRBV11-2; J: TRBJ1-6; size: few; D: .
DNA: TGCGCCAGCAGCTCCCAACAGGGGGCCTCCGTCACAGATACGCAGTATTTT; CDR3: CASSSQQGASVTDTQYF; V: TRBV5-1; J: TRBJ2-3; size: .; D: TRBD1
DNA: TGTGCCGTCGGCACCGGGGAGCTGTTTTTT; CDR3: CAVGTGELFF; V: TRBV19; J: TRBJ2-2; size: many; D: .
DNA: TGTGCCAGTAGTCGTCAGGGGGTCTATGGCTACACCTTC; CDR3: CASSRQGVYGYTF; V: TRBV19; J: TRBJ1-2; size: .; D: TRBD1
DNA: TGCGCCAGCAGCTTGGTCAGGGCCAACACTGAAGCTTTCTTT; CDR3: CASSLVRANTEAFF; V: TRBV5-1; J: TRBJ1-1; size: .; D: .